Below, one T cell receptor beta chain is given with its context. This CDR3 has 15 residues. Germline CDR1 is SGDLS and CDR2 is YYNGEE. Between the trimmed V and J ends, which lost 2 bases and 0 bases, there was a span of 9 bases. This sample is part of a study of blood T cell repertoires in COVID-19. Some clones are missing from TCRdb's copy, which holds only in-frame ones; the method was immunoSEQ multiplex PCR. In the table there are under 200,000 clones, roughly 85% of which are singletons. Sequencing input: peripheral blood. This chain links TRBV9 with TRBJ1-3; D ambiguous. This TCR was sampled from an elderly woman with acute or convalescent COVID-19. CDR3 amino acids: CASSVRDFSGNTIYF. In nucleotides, the CDR3 is TGTGCCAGCAGCGTTCGGGATTTCTCTGGAAACACCATATATTTT.